Following are 10 T cell receptor beta chains from one sample sequenced in a study of T cells after yellow fever vaccination. TCRdb re-derived calls from the 5' RACE reads in MiXCR, one entry per CDR3 protein. The sample has more than 120,000 distinct CDR3 sequences, around 7.7% seen once; the top ten hold about 0.73%. This material consisted of CD4+ T cells sorted from PBMCs, taken 5 days after the yellow fever booster vaccination. The receptor source for this set is a man younger than 40 who received the YFV17D yellow fever vaccine.

CDR3 DNA sequence: TGTGCCAGAAGACAGGGGGAAGGAAACACCATATATTTT. Translating gives CARRQGEGNTIYF. The V call is TRBV2, the J call TRBJ1-3; 9 bases align to TRBD1. CDR3 length: 13 amino acids. CDR1 is SNHLY and CDR2 is FYNNEI in the germline V gene. V shed 9 bases, J shed 4 bases, and the junction held 4 bases outside the gene matches.

V gene TRBV20-1 combines with J gene TRBJ2-3; tentatively, D is TRBD2 (5 bases). V was pared by 5 bases and J by 1 base, with 16 bases between. This CDR3 has 15 residues. CDR1 and CDR2 from the germline V gene are DFQATT and SNEGSKA (reference sequence). CDR3 protein: CSAPQGSARTDTQYF. The CDR3 DNA sequence: TGCAGTGCTCCCCAAGGTAGCGCCCGCACAGATACGCAGTATTTT.

Ten or more counts support this clonotype. This chain links TRBV15 with TRBJ2-6; D gene uncertain. V was pared by 0 bases and J by 0 bases, with 0 bases between. Germline V gene data show CDR1 as LNHNV and CDR2 as YYDKDF (reference sequence). This CDR3 has 14 amino acids. The CDR3 spells CATSRDSGANVLTF. The CDR3 DNA follows: TGTGCCACCAGCAGAGACTCTGGGGCCAACGTCCTGACTTTC. Looking up the rest from reference TRBV15 and TRBJ2-6 gives the full variable domain: DAMVIQNPRYQVTQFGKPVTLSCSQTLNHNVMYWYQQKSSQAPKLLFHYYDKDFNNEADTPDNFQSRRPNTSFCFLDIRSPGLGDTAMYLCATSRDSGANVLTFGAGSRLTVL.

In its sample, this clonotype was seen many times. This rearrangement joins TRBV10-3 to TRBJ2-5; D is ambiguous. Trimming took off 3 bases at V and 1 base at J, with 9 bases between the two ends. Germline CDR1 reads ENHRY; CDR2 reads SYGVKD. The CDR3 sequence is 14 residues long. The CDR3 reads CAISDGQGQETQYF. CDR3 nucleotides: TGTGCCATCAGTGATGGGCAAGGCCAAGAGACCCAGTACTTC.

This clonotype was counted only a few times. The chain joins TRBV9 to TRBJ2-5, with no clear D. Per germline, CDR1 SGDLS and CDR2 YYNGEE. V shed 2 bases and J shed 5 bases, with 19 bases lying between them. This CDR3 region has 16 residues. CDR3 sequence reads: CASSVSGLHEEETQYF. CDR3 bases: TGTGCCAGCAGCGTCTCGGGCCTTCATGAAGAGGAGACCCAGTACTTC.

This clonotype was recorded a few times. The chain uses TRBV19 and TRBJ1-1, with D hard to call. CDR3 length: 15 residues. Trimming removed 1 base at V and 4 bases at J, with 13 bases between. The germline gives CDR1 LNHDA, CDR2 SQIVND (reference sequence). This CDR3 is CASSIGGSRGTEAFF. The CDR3, as DNA: TGTGCCAGTAGTATAGGCGGCAGTCGAGGCACTGAAGCTTTCTTT.

This clonotype was found many times. The V call is TRBV7-2, the J call TRBJ2-1, with no clear D. The length of the CDR3 is 13 residues. Deletions cut 3 bases from V and 7 bases from J, with 10 bases between. Germline-derived CDR1 and CDR2 are SGHTA and FQGNSA. The CDR3 coding sequence is TGTGCCAGCAGCTTCTCTGATCGGAATGAGCAGTTCTTC. Translation gives CASSFSDRNEQFF.

This clonotype has at least ten counts. The chain couples TRBV7-2 to TRBJ2-7; the D is unclear. The V end was cut by 3 bases, the J end by 3 bases, with 3 bases between. This CDR3 is 11 amino acids long. Germline CDR1 SGHTA, CDR2 FQGNSA. The CDR3 DNA sequence: TGTGCCAGCAGCTTTTACTACGAGCAGTACTTC. Translation: CASSFYYEQYF.

V is TRBV30 and J is TRBJ1-2; 8 nucleotides agree with TRBD1. The CDR3 loop spans 13 amino acids. The V gene's germline CDR1 is GTSNPN and CDR2 SVGIG (reference sequence). With V trimmed by 3 bases and J by 7 bases, 7 bases remained unmatched. The CDR3 DNA reads TGTGCCTGGAGATTCCAGGGGGCTGTTGGCTACACCTTC. It codes for CAWRFQGAVGYTF.

This clonotype was detected ten times or more. J is TRBJ2-3 and V is TRBV5-1; TRBD1 might be the D (6 bases). Trimming removed 3 bases at V and 2 bases at J, with 10 bases between. The V gene's germline CDR1 is SGHRS and CDR2 YFSETQ. The CDR3 extends over 14 amino acids. CDR3 sequence (DNA): TGCGCCAGCAGCTCCCGGACAGACACAGATACGCAGTATTTT. It translates to CASSSRTDTDTQYF.